Presented here are 20 T cell receptor beta chains from one specimen sequenced in a study of shared clonotypes between healthy human individuals. Assay: immunoSEQ multiplex PCR; the TCRdb copy retains only in-frame clones and omits some. This sample has 2 million to 2.5 million clones, with 95% found just once. Sequencing input: naive CD4+ T cells sorted from blood. Regarding subset: CD45RA+ positively selected. The receptor set was obtained from a young man in good health.

This rearrangement joins TRBV4-3 to TRBJ2-1; no definite D call. This CDR3 spans 17 amino acids. Germline V gives CDR1 LGHNA, CDR2 YSLEER. The V and J ends lost 0 bases and 9 bases respectively, with 21 bases between them. The CDR3 protein is CASSQDIRSSGLSEQFF. CDR3 bases: TGCGCCAGCAGCCAAGATATCAGGAGTTCTGGTCTTAGTGAGCAGTTCTTC.

This rearrangement joins TRBV28 to TRBJ2-7, with 9 bases that match TRBD1. Germline V CDR1 and CDR2: MDHEN, SYDVKM. The CDR3 spans 15 residues. The V gene end was trimmed by 0 bases and the J gene end by 5 bases; junction bases not matched to a gene: 5. The CDR3 coding sequence is TGTGCCAGCAGTTTATGGGGGACAGGGCGGGACGAGCAGTACTTC. This sequence encodes CASSLWGTGRDEQYF.

J is TRBJ2-6 and V is TRBV6-1; TRBD1 agrees at 8 bases. CDR1 and CDR2 (germline): MNHNS, SASEGT. CDR3 length: 16 amino acids. The ends lost 1 base at V and 2 bases at J; junction bases unmatched: 1. The DNA of the CDR3 is TGTGCCAGCAGTGAAGGGACAGGGCCTGGGGCCAACGTCCTGACTTTC. Protein: CASSEGTGPGANVLTF.

This clone was recorded only once. The chain uses TRBV28 and TRBJ1-4; D is undetermined. The CDR3 covers 15 residues. In germline, CDR1 is MDHEN, CDR2 SYDVKM. Trimming shortened V by 3 bases and J by 5 bases, and 13 bases separated the two germline ends. As DNA, the CDR3 is TGTGCCAGCAGTTTTGGGGTCCCCCTGAATGAAAAACTGTTTTTT. This codes for CASSFGVPLNEKLFF.

J is TRBJ2-3 and V is TRBV4-1, with 8 bases lining up with TRBD2. This CDR3 region has 17 residues. V shed 0 bases and J 4 bases; nucleotides not matched to a gene: 9. The germline V gene encodes CDR1 MGHRA and CDR2 YSYEKL. This chain's CDR3 is CASSQDGGGSGADTQYF. The CDR3 DNA follows: TGCGCCAGCAGCCAAGACGGGGGGGGTTCTGGAGCAGATACGCAGTATTTT.

The rearrangement links TRBV6-6 to TRBJ1-3; TRBD1 agrees at 7 bases. Trimming removed 6 bases from V and 4 bases from J; junction bases left unmatched: 6. CDR1 and CDR2 (germline): MNHNY, SVGAGI (reference sequence). The CDR3 sequence is 14 residues long. The CDR3 DNA is TGTGCCAGCAGATCAGGGGGAGTGGGAAACACCATATATTTT. It specifies CASRSGGVGNTIYF.

With respect to this clone: Other DNA sequences within the sample encode an identical CDR3. The J gene is TRBJ2-1, the V gene TRBV5-1; no reliable D call. V lost 0 bases to trimming and J lost 0 bases, with 7 bases between them. Germline CDR1 is SGHRS and CDR2 is YFSETQ. CDR3 length: 15 residues. CDR3 DNA: TGCGCCAGCAGCTTGGGTAGTGGCTCCTACAATGAGCAGTTCTTC. Translated, it gives CASSLGSGSYNEQFF.

The chain joins TRBV11-3 to TRBJ1-2; TRBD1 might be the D (5 bases). The CDR3 is 13 amino acids. Germline V CDR1 and CDR2: SGHNT, YENEEA. Trimming cost V 4 bases and J 14 bases, with 20 bases left between them. The CDR3 DNA reads as TGTGCCAGCAGCTCAACCCAGGGACTGCCGCTAACCTTC. As protein: CASSSTQGLPLTF.

The CDR3 loop is CASSFYLGDRSREQYF. The CDR3 coding sequence is TGTGCCAGCAGTTTTTATTTAGGGGACAGGTCAAGAGAGCAGTACTTC. V usage is TRBV28 and J usage is TRBJ2-7, with TRBD1 matching over 8 bases. Germline V gene data show CDR1 as MDHEN and CDR2 as SYDVKM. The ends lost 3 bases at V and 7 bases at J; junction bases unmatched: 14. This CDR3 has 16 amino acids.

J is TRBJ1-4 and V is TRBV7-6; D uncertain. The germline gives CDR1 SGHVS, CDR2 FNYEAQ. Deletions cut 3 bases from V and 8 bases from J, with 7 bases between. CDR3 length equals 12 residues. The CDR3 sequence: CASSLNGEKLFF. The DNA of the CDR3 is TGTGCCAGCAGCTTGAACGGAGAAAAACTGTTTTTT.

The chain combines TRBV4-1 with TRBJ1-2; TRBD1 matches 7 bases. The junction had 10 bases not matched to a gene; V was cut back by 5 bases and J by 4 bases. CDR3 length: 15 amino acids. Germline loops: CDR1 MGHRA, CDR2 YSYEKL. As DNA, the CDR3 is TGCGCCAGCAGCTCCCGGGACAGTAACCTCTATGGCTACACCTTC. Residues: CASSSRDSNLYGYTF.

The chain recombines TRBV6-1 with TRBJ1-1, with D possibly matching TRBD1 (6 bases). CDR3 length: 13 amino acids. Trimming stripped 4 bases from V and 0 bases from J, with 6 bases between. The germline V gene has CDR1 MNHNS and CDR2 SASEGT. DNA for the CDR3: TGTGCCAGCAGTGCAGGGGTGAACACTGAAGCTTTCTTT. Amino acid sequence: CASSAGVNTEAFF.

V and J are TRBV5-6 and TRBJ2-7; TRBD2 is a possible D gene (6 bases). Germline V lookup: CDR1 SGHDT, CDR2 YYEEEE. Trimming pared 4 bases from V and 5 bases from J, leaving 19 bases between. There are 15 residues in the CDR3. CDR3 loop: CASSPLARDLHEQYF. In nucleotides, the CDR3 is TGTGCCAGCAGCCCCCTAGCGCGGGACCTTCACGAGCAGTACTTC.

The chain links TRBV2 to TRBJ1-5; D may be TRBD1 (5 bases). CDR3 length equals 15 residues. Trimming took off 6 bases at V and 1 base at J, with 13 bases between the two ends. Per the germline V gene, CDR1 is SNHLY and CDR2 is FYNNEI. CDR3 loop: CASRSPGGSNQPQHF. The CDR3 DNA sequence: TGTGCCAGCAGAAGTCCGGGGGGAAGCAATCAGCCCCAGCATTTT.

The chain carries TRBV7-6 and TRBJ2-5; D unclear. CDR1 is SGHVS, CDR2 FNYEAQ, per germline. The CDR3 covers 12 residues. Trimming pared 5 bases from V and 5 bases from J, leaving 9 bases between. The CDR3 is CASSLPAETQYF. The CDR3 nucleotides are TGTGCCAGCAGCCTGCCCGCCGAGACCCAGTACTTC.

As to this clone: The same CDR3 can be traced to other DNA sequences in this sample. This chain connects TRBV18 to TRBJ1-1; D ambiguous. Germline CDR1 reads KGHSH; CDR2 reads LQKENI. V was pared by 2 bases and J by 4 bases, with 5 bases between. The CDR3 has 12 residues. CDR3 coding DNA: TGTGCCAGCTCACCATCAGGCACTGAAGCTTTCTTT. Protein sequence: CASSPSGTEAFF.

V gene TRBV4-3 combines with J gene TRBJ2-3, with 8 positions matching TRBD2. V gave up 0 bases and J gave up 5 bases; unmatched junction bases: 10. Per the germline V gene, CDR1 is LGHNA and CDR2 is YSLEER. The CDR3 totals 17 residues. This chain's CDR3 is CASSQDVVSGKVDTQYF. CDR3 DNA sequence: TGCGCCAGCAGCCAAGACGTAGTTAGCGGGAAGGTAGATACGCAGTATTTT.

The chain joins TRBV10-3 to TRBJ1-1; 8 nucleotides line up with TRBD1. This CDR3 is built from 16 residues. CDR1 is ENHRY and CDR2 is SYGVKD in the germline V gene. V dropped 6 bases and J dropped 1; count of bases not matched to a gene: 10. This chain's CDR3 is CAIRPGTGSTNTEAFF. CDR3 nucleotides: TGTGCCATCAGGCCCGGGACAGGATCAACGAACACTGAAGCTTTCTTT.

V usage is TRBV28 and J usage is TRBJ1-5, with D possibly matching TRBD1 (6 bases). V was clipped by 7 bases and J by 1 base, with 14 bases between them. This CDR3 spans 15 amino acids. Germline V gives CDR1 MDHEN, CDR2 SYDVKM. The DNA for the CDR3 is TGTGCCAGCAAGACCCCAACAGGGAGCAATCAGCCCCAGCATTTT. Translated: CASKTPTGSNQPQHF.

The rearrangement uses TRBV10-1 and TRBJ2-3; D is uncertain. This CDR3 is 12 amino acids long. Trimming cost V 2 bases and J 2 bases, with 2 bases left between them. Germline CDR1 reads WNHNN; CDR2 reads SYGVQD (reference sequence). DNA of the CDR3: TGCGCCAGCAGTGAGGCCACAGATACGCAGTATTTT. This sequence encodes CASSEATDTQYF.